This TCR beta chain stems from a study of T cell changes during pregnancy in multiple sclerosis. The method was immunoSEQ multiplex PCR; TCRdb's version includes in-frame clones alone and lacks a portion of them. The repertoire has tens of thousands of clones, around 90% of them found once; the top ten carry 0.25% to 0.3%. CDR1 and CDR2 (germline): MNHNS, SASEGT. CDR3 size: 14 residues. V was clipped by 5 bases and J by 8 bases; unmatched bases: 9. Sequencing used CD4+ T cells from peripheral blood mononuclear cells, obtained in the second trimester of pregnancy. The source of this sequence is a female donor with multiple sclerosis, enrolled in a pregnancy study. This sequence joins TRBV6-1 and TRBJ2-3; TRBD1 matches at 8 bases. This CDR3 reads CASSIDRGSGTQYF. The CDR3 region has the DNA TGTGCCAGCAGTATTGACAGGGGTTCGGGTACGCAGTATTTT.